This T cell receptor (beta chain) stems from a study of blood T cell repertoires in COVID-19. Across the study: The United States, Italy and Spain supplied acute and convalescent COVID-19 samples. Sample material is recorded as cDNA or gDNA derived from T cells, B-cell-depleted T cells, or PBMCs.

Under the authors' procedure: By means of reference gene primer amplification, nucleated cell counts were estimated. Profiling relied on immunoSEQ multiplex PCR, and the TCRdb table lists in-frame clones only, not all of them. Clone size and the V and J calls come from that table; the DNA yielded D and trimming. The sample has nearly 25,000 clones, 89% seen once; the top ten hold approximately 9.7%. The clonotype comes from an older man with acute or convalescent COVID-19. Sample: peripheral blood.

The CDR3 spells CAISATGGSSYEQYF. The CDR3 DNA reads TGTGCCATCAGTGCAACAGGAGGGTCCTCCTACGAGCAGTACTTC. This rearrangement joins TRBV10-3 to TRBJ2-7; D possibly corresponds to TRBD2 (6 bases). The germline V and J ends were trimmed by 4 bases and 0 bases, with 13 bases remaining between them. This CDR3 is 15 amino acids long. Germline values: CDR1 ENHRY, CDR2 SYGVKD.